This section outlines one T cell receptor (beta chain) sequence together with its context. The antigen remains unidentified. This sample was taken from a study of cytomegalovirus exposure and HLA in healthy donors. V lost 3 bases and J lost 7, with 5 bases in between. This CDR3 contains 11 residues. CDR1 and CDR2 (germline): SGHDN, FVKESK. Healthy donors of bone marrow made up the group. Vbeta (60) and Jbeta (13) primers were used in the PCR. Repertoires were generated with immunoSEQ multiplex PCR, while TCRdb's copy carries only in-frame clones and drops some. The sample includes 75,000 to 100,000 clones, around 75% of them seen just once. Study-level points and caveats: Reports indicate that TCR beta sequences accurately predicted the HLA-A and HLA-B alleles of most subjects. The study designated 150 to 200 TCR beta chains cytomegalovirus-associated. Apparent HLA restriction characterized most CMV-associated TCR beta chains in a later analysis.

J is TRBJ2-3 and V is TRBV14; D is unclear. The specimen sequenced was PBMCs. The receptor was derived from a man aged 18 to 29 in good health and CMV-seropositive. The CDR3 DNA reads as TGTGCCAGCAGCCAGGCATATACGCAGTATTTT. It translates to CASSQAYTQYF.